A selection of T cell receptor beta chains follows, all from one sample in a study of radiotherapy plus CTLA-4 blockade in lung cancer. Here immunoSEQ multiplex PCR was the method, and the copy in TCRdb shows in-frame clones only, minus some. The table has about 35,000 clones, roughly 85% seen once; the top ten hold about 5.3%. This specimen consisted of peripheral blood, obtained from a patient treated with radiotherapy plus ipilimumab. The receptors shown here come from a human donor with non-small cell lung cancer who had stable disease on radiotherapy plus ipilimumab. Each CDR3 is given with its conserved first and last residue. Clone size, where shown, is once, few, many, or a class for clones that have expanded.

>TRBV28|NA|14|TRBJ2-7
CASSPLLGAYEQYF
>TRBV27|NA|13|TRBJ2-5
CASRTNSAETQYF
>TRBV19|few|15|TRBJ1-5
CASTPQTGANQPQHF
>TRBV11-2|NA|16|TRBJ1-1
CASSLVFAGPNTEAFF
>TRBV19|NA|15|TRBJ1-1
CASLAPGQGNTEAFF
>TRBV7-3|NA|15|TRBJ2-7
CASSFTGEGFYEQYF
>TRBV7-9|NA|18|TRBJ1-1
CASSSGQEPILSNTEAFF
>TRBV27|NA|14|TRBJ2-5
CASSSTRRGETQYF
>TRBV27|NA|12|TRBJ2-4
CASSLPGGIQYF
>TRBV28|NA|16|TRBJ2-6
CASSLDRSSGANVLTF
>TRBV9|once|13|TRBJ2-7
CASSRQGADEQYF
>TRBV7-9|NA|17|TRBJ2-3
CASSLGWLREKVDTQYF
>TRBV18|NA|13|TRBJ2-5
CASCTGLQETQYF
>TRBV28|NA|16|TRBJ1-1
CASSFPGQGAHAEAFF
>TRBV28|once|14|TRBJ1-5
CASRPTGANQPQHF
>TRBV2|few|14|TRBJ2-5
CASRTEVSQETQYF
>TRBV7-8|NA|17|TRBJ2-3
CASSLELAAASTDTQYF
>TRBV5-1|NA|16|TRBJ1-2
CASSLALGGTGYGYTF
>TRBV28|NA|16|TRBJ1-4
CASSSLTGVTNEKLFF
>TRBV7-2|NA|16|TRBJ2-3
CASSPVRGGSTDTQYF
>TRBV9|NA|16|TRBJ2-1
CASSLRTSGRRNEQFF
>TRBV2|NA|13|TRBJ2-1
CASKGLGWNEQFF
>TRBV5-1|NA|16|TRBJ2-2
CASSSGGAGVTGELFF
>TRBV7-2|NA|16|TRBJ1-6
CASSVDTRRDNSPLHF
>TRBV5-1|NA|13|TRBJ2-7
CASSLAGAWEQYF
>TRBV27|NA|18|TRBJ2-7
CASSATSGKSSYLYEQYF
>TRBV18|few|16|TRBJ2-5
CASSPPPRQGLETQYF
>TRBV27|NA|13|TRBJ1-2
CASSFRGNYGYTF
>TRBV18|NA|16|TRBJ2-1
CASSPGTSGSRDEQFF
>TRBV2|NA|11|TRBJ2-1
CASSDTREQFF
>TRBV5-1|NA|16|TRBJ1-2
CASSLAVAKGARGYTF
>TRBV2|NA|15|TRBJ1-1
CASRPEGTPNTEAFF
>TRBV9|NA|15|TRBJ2-5
CASSRGTSAQETQYF
>TRBV13|NA|17|TRBJ2-1
CASSFRTSGSSYNEQFF
>TRBV4-1|NA|15|TRBJ1-2
CASSQGQGAVKGYTF
>TRBV4-2|NA|15|TRBJ2-7
CASSQSPGNPLEQYF
>TRBV9|once|16|TRBJ2-3
CASSVEGGRATDTQYF
>TRBV7-2|NA|17|TRBJ1-6
CASSLEGTSSYNSPLHF
>TRBV28|NA|20|TRBJ2-2
CASRRRSRLAGGPNTGELFF
>TRBV5-4|NA|15|TRBJ2-7
CASSMGTDLSYEQYF
>TRBV5-4|NA|14|TRBJ2-3
CASKGTSGTDTQYF
>TRBV5-1|NA|14|TRBJ2-5
CASSWTGDQETQYF
>TRBV10-3|once|20|TRBJ2-1
CAISESIHRLAGAGYNEQFF
>TRBV2|NA|14|TRBJ1-2
CASTGGVFSYGYTF
>TRBV10-1|NA|17|TRBJ2-2
CASSGRPGVENTGELFF
>TRBV27|NA|17|TRBJ2-1
CASRNPRGELTYNEQFF
>TRBV5-1|NA|14|TRBJ2-3
CASSPGGGTDTQYF
>TRBV6-5|NA|16|TRBJ1-3
CASSSLGRAGGNTIYF
>TRBV2|NA|13|TRBJ1-2
CARSPGQNYGYTF
>TRBV7-2|NA|14|TRBJ2-5
CASSRGLSKETQYF
>TRBV18|NA|15|TRBJ2-1
CASSLTGTGVNEQFF
>TRBV5-5|NA|15|TRBJ1-2
CASSEGLGGNYGYTF
>TRBV28|NA|15|TRBJ2-5
CASSFPHRYQETQYF
>TRBV2|NA|12|TRBJ1-4
CASRGEDEKLFF